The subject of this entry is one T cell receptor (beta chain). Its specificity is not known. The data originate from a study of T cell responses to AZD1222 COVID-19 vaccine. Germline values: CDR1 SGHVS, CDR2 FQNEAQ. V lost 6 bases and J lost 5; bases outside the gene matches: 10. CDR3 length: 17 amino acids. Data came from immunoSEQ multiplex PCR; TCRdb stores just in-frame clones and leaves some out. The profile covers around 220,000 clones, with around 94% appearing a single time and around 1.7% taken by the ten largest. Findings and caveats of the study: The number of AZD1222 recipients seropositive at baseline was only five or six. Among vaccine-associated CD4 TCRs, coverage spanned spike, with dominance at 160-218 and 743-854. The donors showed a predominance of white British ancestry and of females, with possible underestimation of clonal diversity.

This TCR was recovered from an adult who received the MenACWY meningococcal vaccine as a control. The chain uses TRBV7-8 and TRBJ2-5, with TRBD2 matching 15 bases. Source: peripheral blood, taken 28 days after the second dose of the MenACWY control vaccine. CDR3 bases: TGTGCCAGCAGTTCCCGGACTAGCGGGAGGGCCGGGGAGACCCAGTACTTC. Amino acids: CASSSRTSGRAGETQYF.